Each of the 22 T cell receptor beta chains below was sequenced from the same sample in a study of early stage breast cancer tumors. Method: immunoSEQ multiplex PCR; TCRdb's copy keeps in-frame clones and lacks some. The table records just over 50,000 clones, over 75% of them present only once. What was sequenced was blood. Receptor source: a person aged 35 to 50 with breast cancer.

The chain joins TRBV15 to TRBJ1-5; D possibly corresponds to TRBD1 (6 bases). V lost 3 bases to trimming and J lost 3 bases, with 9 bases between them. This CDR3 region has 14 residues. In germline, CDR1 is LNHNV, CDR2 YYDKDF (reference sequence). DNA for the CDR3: TGTGCCACCAGCAGGGACAGCAACAATCAGCCCCAGCATTTT. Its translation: CATSRDSNNQPQHF.

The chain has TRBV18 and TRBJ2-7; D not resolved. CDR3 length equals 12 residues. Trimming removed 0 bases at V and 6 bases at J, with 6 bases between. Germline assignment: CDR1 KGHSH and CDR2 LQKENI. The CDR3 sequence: CASSPPGSEQYF. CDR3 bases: TGTGCCAGCTCACCACCGGGCTCCGAGCAGTACTTC.

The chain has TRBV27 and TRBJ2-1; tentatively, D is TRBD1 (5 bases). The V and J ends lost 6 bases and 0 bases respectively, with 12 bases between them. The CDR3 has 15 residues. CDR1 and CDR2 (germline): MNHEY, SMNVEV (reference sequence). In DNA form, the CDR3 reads TGTGCCAGCAGCCTCCGACAGAGCTCCTACAATGAGCAGTTCTTC. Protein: CASSLRQSSYNEQFF.

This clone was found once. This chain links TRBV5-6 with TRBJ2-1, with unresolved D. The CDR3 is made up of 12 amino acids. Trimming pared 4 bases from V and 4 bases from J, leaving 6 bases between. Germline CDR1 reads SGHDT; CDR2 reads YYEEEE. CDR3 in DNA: TGTGCCAGCAGCATGGAATACAATGAGCAGTTCTTC. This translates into CASSMEYNEQFF.

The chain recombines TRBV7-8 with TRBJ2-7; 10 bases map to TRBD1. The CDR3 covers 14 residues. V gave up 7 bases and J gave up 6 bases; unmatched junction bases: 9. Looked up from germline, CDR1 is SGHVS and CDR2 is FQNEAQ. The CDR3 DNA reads TGTGCCAGCACCCTTGCGGACAGGGGGGGCGAGCAGTACTTC. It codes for CASTLADRGGEQYF. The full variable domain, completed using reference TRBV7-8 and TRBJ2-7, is GAGVSQSPRYKVAKRGQDVALRCDPISGHVSLFWYQQALGQGPEFLTYFQNEAQLDKSGLPSDRFFAERPEGSVSTLKIQRTQQEDSAVYLCASTLADRGGEQYFGPGTRLTVT.

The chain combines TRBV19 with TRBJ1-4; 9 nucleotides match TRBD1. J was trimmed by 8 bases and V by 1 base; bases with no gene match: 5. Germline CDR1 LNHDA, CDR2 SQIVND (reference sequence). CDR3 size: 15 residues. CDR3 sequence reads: CASSIAGQGREKLFF. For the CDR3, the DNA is TGTGCCAGTAGTATAGCGGGACAGGGTCGAGAAAAACTGTTTTTT.

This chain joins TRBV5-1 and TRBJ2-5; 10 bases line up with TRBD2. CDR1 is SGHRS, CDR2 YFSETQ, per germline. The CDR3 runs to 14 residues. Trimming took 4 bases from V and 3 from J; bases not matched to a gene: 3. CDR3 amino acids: CASSPGLAEETQYF. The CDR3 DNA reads TGCGCCAGCAGCCCCGGACTAGCGGAAGAGACCCAGTACTTC.

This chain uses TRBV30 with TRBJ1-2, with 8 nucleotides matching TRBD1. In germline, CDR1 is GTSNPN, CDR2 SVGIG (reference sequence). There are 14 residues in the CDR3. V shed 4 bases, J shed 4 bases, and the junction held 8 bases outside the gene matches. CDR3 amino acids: CAWTRGLASYGYTF. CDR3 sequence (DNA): TGTGCCTGGACCAGGGGGCTAGCAAGCTATGGCTACACCTTC.

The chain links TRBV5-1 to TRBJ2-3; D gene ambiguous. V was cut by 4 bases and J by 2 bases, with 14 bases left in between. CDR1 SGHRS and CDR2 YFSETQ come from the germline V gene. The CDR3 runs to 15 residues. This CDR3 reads CASSASGQVTDTQYF. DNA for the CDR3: TGCGCCAGCAGCGCCTCCGGCCAGGTCACAGATACGCAGTATTTT.

CDR3 sequence (DNA): TGTGCCAGCGGTATGACCAGCGGGAGACCCGGGGAGCTGTTTTTT. This encodes CASGMTSGRPGELFF. The genes are TRBV5-4 and TRBJ2-2; 8 bases map to TRBD2. J was trimmed by 6 bases and V by 7 bases; bases with no gene match: 11. The V gene's germline CDR1 is SGHNT and CDR2 YYREEE (reference sequence). CDR3 length equals 15 residues.

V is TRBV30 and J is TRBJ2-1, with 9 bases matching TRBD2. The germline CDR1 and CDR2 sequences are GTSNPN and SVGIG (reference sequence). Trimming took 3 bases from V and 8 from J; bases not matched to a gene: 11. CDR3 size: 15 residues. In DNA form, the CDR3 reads TGTGCCTGGAGGCCGGTAGCGGGAGAATTTCATGAGCAGTTCTTC. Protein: CAWRPVAGEFHEQFF.

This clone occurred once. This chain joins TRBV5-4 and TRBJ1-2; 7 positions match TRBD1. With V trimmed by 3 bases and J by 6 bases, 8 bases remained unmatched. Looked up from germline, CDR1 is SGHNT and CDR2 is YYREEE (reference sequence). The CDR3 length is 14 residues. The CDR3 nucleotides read TGTGCCAGCAGCTCGACGACAGGGACCAATGGCTACACCTTC. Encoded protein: CASSSTTGTNGYTF.

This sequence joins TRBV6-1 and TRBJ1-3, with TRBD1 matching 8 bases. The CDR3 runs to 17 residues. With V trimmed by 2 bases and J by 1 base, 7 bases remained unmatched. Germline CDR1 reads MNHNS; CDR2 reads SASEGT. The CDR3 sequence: CASSEQGAALSGNTIYF. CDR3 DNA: TGTGCCAGCAGTGAACAGGGGGCGGCTCTTTCTGGAAACACCATATATTTT.

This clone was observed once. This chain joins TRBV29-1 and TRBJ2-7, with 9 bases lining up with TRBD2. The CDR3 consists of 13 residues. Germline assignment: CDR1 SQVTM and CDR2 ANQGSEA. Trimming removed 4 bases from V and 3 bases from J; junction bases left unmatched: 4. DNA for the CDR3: TGCAGCGTTGTTCTAGCGGGAAACTACGAGCAGTACTTC. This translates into CSVVLAGNYEQYF.

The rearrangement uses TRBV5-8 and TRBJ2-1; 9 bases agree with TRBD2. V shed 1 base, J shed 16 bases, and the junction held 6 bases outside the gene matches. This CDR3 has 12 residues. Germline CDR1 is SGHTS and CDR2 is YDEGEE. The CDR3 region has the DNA TGTGCCAGCAGCTTGCCCCCGGGACTAGCCTTCTTC. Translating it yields CASSLPPGLAFF.

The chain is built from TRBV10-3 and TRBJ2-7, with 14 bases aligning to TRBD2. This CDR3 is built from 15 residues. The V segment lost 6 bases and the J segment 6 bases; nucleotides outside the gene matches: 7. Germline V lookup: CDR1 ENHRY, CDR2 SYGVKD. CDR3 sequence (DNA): TGTGCCATCAGCGAGGGACTAGCGGGAGTCGGCGAGCAGTACTTC. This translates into CAISEGLAGVGEQYF.

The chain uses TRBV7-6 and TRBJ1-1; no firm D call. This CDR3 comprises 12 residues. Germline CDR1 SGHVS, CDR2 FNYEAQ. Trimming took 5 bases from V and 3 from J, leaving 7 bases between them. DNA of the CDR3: TGTGCCAGCAGCGGGTGGTACACTGAAGCTTTCTTT. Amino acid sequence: CASSGWYTEAFF.

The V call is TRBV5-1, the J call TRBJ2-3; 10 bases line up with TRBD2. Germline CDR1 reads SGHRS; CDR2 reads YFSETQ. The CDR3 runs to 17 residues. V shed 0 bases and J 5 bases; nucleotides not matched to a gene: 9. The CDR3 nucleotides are TGCGCCAGCAGCTTGGCACCTAGCGGGAGATGGGTAGATACGCAGTATTTT. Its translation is CASSLAPSGRWVDTQYF.

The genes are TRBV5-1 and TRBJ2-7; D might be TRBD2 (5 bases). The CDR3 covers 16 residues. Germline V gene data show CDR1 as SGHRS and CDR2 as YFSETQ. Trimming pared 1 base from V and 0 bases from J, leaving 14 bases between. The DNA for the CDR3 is TGCGCCAGCAGCTTGAGGACGGGAAGTAGCTCCTACGAGCAGTACTTC. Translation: CASSLRTGSSSYEQYF.

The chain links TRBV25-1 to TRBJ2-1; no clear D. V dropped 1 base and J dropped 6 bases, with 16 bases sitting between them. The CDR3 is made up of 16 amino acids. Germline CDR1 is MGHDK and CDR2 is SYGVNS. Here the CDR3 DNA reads TGTGCCAGCAGTGAATCCTCCATTCAGTTCGGCAATGAGCAGTTCTTC. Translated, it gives CASSESSIQFGNEQFF. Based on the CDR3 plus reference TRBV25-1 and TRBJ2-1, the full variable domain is EADIYQTPRYLVIGTGKKITLECSQTMGHDKMYWYQQDPGMELHLIHYSYGVNSTEKGDLSSESTVSRIRTEHFPLTLESARPSHTSQYLCASSESSIQFGNEQFFGPGTRLTVL.

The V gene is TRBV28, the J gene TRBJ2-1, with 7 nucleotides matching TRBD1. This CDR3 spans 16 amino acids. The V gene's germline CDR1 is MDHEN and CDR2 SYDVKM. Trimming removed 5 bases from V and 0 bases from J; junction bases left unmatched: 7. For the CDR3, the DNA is TGTGCCAGCAGTCGGGACAGAATAGTCTCCTACAATGAGCAGTTCTTC. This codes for CASSRDRIVSYNEQFF.

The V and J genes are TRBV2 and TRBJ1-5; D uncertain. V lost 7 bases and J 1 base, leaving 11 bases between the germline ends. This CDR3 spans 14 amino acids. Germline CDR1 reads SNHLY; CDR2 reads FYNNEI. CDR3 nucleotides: TGTGCCAGCACACAAACTTCGAGCAATCAGCCCCAGCATTTT. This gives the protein CASTQTSSNQPQHF.